The clone carrying this T cell receptor beta chain was observed a few times. The data stem from a study of T cell repertoires in cytomegalovirus infection. Study-level information: An indication of both CMV infection and matching HLA type came from public TCR beta signatures.

TCRdb analysed the reads with MiXCR anew, one entry per CDR3 protein. The data hold about 160,000 distinct CDR3 sequences, with under 20% observed a single time. CDR3 length: 15 amino acids. V lost 8 bases and J 5 bases, leaving 18 bases between the germline ends. Germline CDR1 LNHDA, CDR2 SQIVND (reference sequence). Sequences were obtained from CD8+ T cells from PBMCs. This sequence was found in a human donor in good health (CMV status not recorded). Some clones in this sample may be carry-over from other donors' samples. The V and J genes are TRBV19 and TRBJ2-2, with D perhaps TRBD2 (6 bases). The DNA for the CDR3 is TGTGCCAGTTCTTCGAGACTAGAGGGGACCGGGGAGCTGTTTTTT. Residues: CASSSRLEGTGELFF.